These 10 T cell receptor beta chains share one sample of origin, sequenced in a study of beta chain features in type 1 diabetes. Notes on the study in general: Across all four CD4+ subsets, people with type 1 diabetes showed modestly shorter TCRB CDR3s.

All of the isolated RNA was reverse transcribed, so expressed TCRB transcripts were sequenced. The table came from immunoSEQ multiplex PCR; TCRdb's copy has only in-frame clones and leaves some out. In the table there are around 690,000 clones, 12% of which are singletons. The antigens of these receptors remain unknown. The material sequenced was naive CD4+ T cells from blood. These receptors originate from a man younger than 45 with type 1 diabetes.

This clone was seen only a few times. The chain carries TRBV28 and TRBJ1-4; D possibly corresponds to TRBD1 (6 bases). Germline CDR1 reads MDHEN; CDR2 reads SYDVKM. Trimming removed 5 bases at V and 6 bases at J, with 13 bases between. The CDR3 is made up of 14 amino acids. As DNA, the CDR3 is TGTGCCAGCAGTATTACAGGGAGGGATGAAAAACTGTTTTTT. Encoded protein: CASSITGRDEKLFF.

The CDR3 here is CASSSGRTSSYNEQFF. In DNA, the CDR3 is TGTGCCAGCAGTTCCGGACGGACTAGCTCCTACAATGAGCAGTTCTTC. V and J are TRBV5-4 and TRBJ2-1; TRBD2 aligns across 7 bases. Trimming at V came to 5 bases and at J to 0 bases, leaving 8 bases not matched to a gene. Germline CDR1 reads SGHNT; CDR2 reads YYREEE (reference sequence). There are 16 residues in the CDR3.

V usage is TRBV10-1 and J usage is TRBJ2-3; D remains ambiguous. This CDR3 region has 12 residues. Between the trimmed V and J ends, which lost 3 bases and 6 bases, there was a span of 7 bases. Germline CDR1 reads WNHNN; CDR2 reads SYGVQD (reference sequence). The CDR3 spells CASSDVTDTQYF. The DNA for the CDR3 is TGCGCCAGCAGTGATGTAACCGATACGCAGTATTTT.

The sample holds a few counts of this clone. The chain couples TRBV12-5 to TRBJ2-2; D may be TRBD2 (5 bases). This CDR3 region has 12 residues. With 7 bases removed from V and 4 bases from J, the gap between germline ends came to 7 bases. CDR1 and CDR2 from the germline V gene are LGHNT and FRNRAP. The CDR3 sequence: CASAEGTGELFF. The CDR3 DNA sequence: TGTGCTAGTGCTGAGGGCACCGGGGAGCTGTTTTTT.

This clone turned up a few times. The chain uses TRBV7-9 and TRBJ1-4, with 8 bases that match TRBD1. Germline V lookup: CDR1 SEHNR, CDR2 FQNEAQ (reference sequence). V lost 2 bases and J lost 7; bases outside the gene matches: 3. The CDR3 extends over 14 amino acids. As DNA, the CDR3 is TGTGCCAGCAGCTTACAGGGGGCGATTGAAAAACTGTTTTTT. Residues: CASSLQGAIEKLFF.

The V and J genes are TRBV7-6 and TRBJ1-4, with D possibly being TRBD1 (5 bases). CDR1 is SGHVS, CDR2 FNYEAQ, per germline. V lost 5 bases and J lost 4, with 14 bases in between. The length of the CDR3 is 15 residues. CDR3 sequence (DNA): TGTGCCAGCAGCACCGGGGGAGCACTTAATGAAAAACTGTTTTTT. Translating it yields CASSTGGALNEKLFF.

The V and J genes are TRBV10-3 and TRBJ2-7; 8 bases fit TRBD1. The J segment lost 5 bases and the V segment lost 6 bases, leaving 6 bases of the junction unmatched. Germline V CDR1 and CDR2: ENHRY, SYGVKD. The CDR3 is 13 residues long. The CDR3: CAIRKTGVDEQYF. CDR3 in DNA: TGTGCCATCAGAAAGACAGGGGTTGACGAGCAGTACTTC.

The chain couples TRBV18 to TRBJ1-4; D unclear. The CDR3 sequence is 14 residues long. V dropped 6 bases and J dropped 2 bases, with 10 bases sitting between them. The germline V gene encodes CDR1 KGHSH and CDR2 LQKENI. The CDR3 coding sequence is TGTGCCAGCTCGGCCTTAGCGACTAATGAAAAACTGTTTTTT. Residues: CASSALATNEKLFF.

The genes are TRBV6-6 and TRBJ1-2; tentative D call: TRBD1 (5 bases). Between the trimmed V and J ends, which lost 7 bases and 2 bases, there was a span of 11 bases. Germline loops: CDR1 MNHNY, CDR2 SVGAGI (reference sequence). The CDR3 is made up of 13 amino acids. The CDR3 loop is CASTRDGNYGYTF. The CDR3 region has the DNA TGTGCCAGCACTCGGGACGGCAACTATGGCTACACCTTC.

Comment on this clone: Other DNA sequences in the same sample also yield this CDR3. This chain connects TRBV6-6 to TRBJ2-7, with D tentatively TRBD1 (6 bases). V was shortened by 0 bases and J by 3 bases, with 9 bases between the two germline ends. This CDR3 spans 14 amino acids. Germline values: CDR1 MNHNY, CDR2 SVGAGI (reference sequence). The CDR3 loop is CASSYSDSSYEQYF. In DNA form, the CDR3 reads TGTGCCAGCAGTTACTCGGACAGCAGCTACGAGCAGTACTTC.